Listed here are 25 T cell receptor beta chains from one sample, sequenced in a study of Graves' ophthalmopathy and Graves' hyperthyroidism. The study amplified TCR beta CDR3 regions using RNA transcripts. First-round RT-PCR with HTBI primers preceded a second-round multiplex PCR. Each CDR3 protein gets one entry after TCRdb re-called the multiplex PCR reads with MiXCR. The sample contains some 390,000 distinct CDR3 sequences, around 16% of which appear only once. Sequences were obtained from peripheral blood. The receptor set was obtained from a woman younger than 35 with Graves' ophthalmopathy.

This clonotype was found many times. The rearrangement joins TRBV6-2 or TRBV6-3 to TRBJ1-5; TRBD1 matches at 12 bases. Germline CDR1 is MNHEY and CDR2 is SVGEGT. The CDR3 covers 17 residues. V was pared by 6 bases and J by 3 bases, with 9 bases of the junction left unmatched. The CDR3 protein is CASRRDRGRVDNQPQHF. As DNA, the CDR3 is TGTGCCAGCAGGCGGGACAGGGGGCGTGTTGACAATCAGCCCCAGCATTTT.

The table lists this clonotype with many counts. This chain joins TRBV11-3 and TRBJ1-1; 7 nucleotides align to TRBD1. The V segment lost 5 bases and the J segment 3 bases; nucleotides outside the gene matches: 15. CDR3 length: 17 amino acids. The germline V gene encodes CDR1 SGHNT and CDR2 YENEEA. For the CDR3, the DNA is TGTGCCAGCAGCCCCCGGTTGCAGGGGGGTCTCGACACTGAAGCTTTCTTT. This codes for CASSPRLQGGLDTEAFF.

The chain recombines TRBV5-5 with TRBJ2-7; D is unclear. The V end was cut by 7 bases, the J end by 0 bases, with 14 bases between. Germline CDR1 reads SGHKS; CDR2 reads YYEKEE (reference sequence). The length of the CDR3 is 14 residues. CDR3 coding DNA: TGTGCCAGCGCCGGGCGGAGCATCTCCTACGAGCAGTACTTC. Translation: CASAGRSISYEQYF.

This clonotype was observed at least ten times. The chain joins TRBV12-3 or TRBV12-4 to TRBJ1-5; D is possibly TRBD1 (6 bases). The CDR3 consists of 16 residues. V was cut by 8 bases and J by 1 base, with 18 bases left in between. The CDR3 bases are TGTGCCAGCGCCCGAGGGGGAGGGTTCAGCAATCAGCCCCAGCATTTT. Its protein product is CASARGGGFSNQPQHF.

This clonotype was recorded at least ten times. This chain joins TRBV6-1 and TRBJ2-5, with TRBD1 matching 8 bases. With 7 bases clipped from V and 4 bases from J, the junction kept 2 bases outside the gene matches. Germline lookup yields CDR1 MNHNS and CDR2 SASEGT. The CDR3 is 12 residues long. The DNA for the CDR3 is TGTGCCAGCAAAACAGGGGGAGAGACCCAGTACTTC. It codes for CASKTGGETQYF.

This clonotype was detected many times. The CDR3 nucleotides read TGCGCCAGCAGCCTGGGCTTCGCGGCACAAGAGACCCAGTACTTC. Translation: CASSLGFAAQETQYF. This rearrangement joins TRBV5-1 to TRBJ2-5; D unresolved. This CDR3 is 15 amino acids long. The V end lost 4 bases, the J end lost 2 bases, and 15 bases lay between the germline ends. The germline V gene encodes CDR1 SGHRS and CDR2 YFSETQ. Filled out from reference TRBV5-1 and TRBJ2-5, the complete variable domain reads KAGVTQTPRYLIKTRGQQVTLSCSPISGHRSVSWYQQTPGQGLQFLFEYFSETQRNKGNFPGRFSGRQFSNSRSEMNVSTLELGDSALYLCASSLGFAAQETQYFGPGTRLLVL.

The chain has TRBV28 and TRBJ1-5; 8 bases map to TRBD1. This CDR3 spans 16 amino acids. The V and J ends lost 5 bases and 4 bases, in that order; junction bases with no gene match: 10. CDR1 and CDR2 from the germline V gene are MDHEN and SYDVKM. The CDR3 protein is CASSPLGQGENQPQHF. The CDR3 DNA reads TGTGCCAGCAGTCCGCTAGGACAGGGAGAAAATCAGCCCCAGCATTTT.

This clonotype appeared many times. The gene calls are TRBV7-2 and TRBJ1-2; D gene ambiguous. The germline gives CDR1 SGHTA, CDR2 FQGNSA. The V and J ends lost 0 bases and 6 bases respectively, with 8 bases between them. The CDR3 sequence is 13 residues long. CDR3 in DNA: TGTGCCAGCAGCTTAGCGAGAAGTGATGGCTACACCTTC. Protein: CASSLARSDGYTF.

This clonotype was seen just once. The gene calls are TRBV7-2 and TRBJ2-7; D is possibly TRBD1 (6 bases). CDR1 and CDR2 (germline): SGHTA, FQGNSA. This CDR3 has 13 amino acids. Between the trimmed V and J ends, which lost 0 bases and 6 bases, there was a span of 9 bases. CDR3 loop: CASSLAIRGEQYF. CDR3 nucleotides: TGTGCCAGCAGCTTAGCGATCAGGGGCGAGCAGTACTTC. Full variable domain (remainder filled in from reference TRBV7-2 and TRBJ2-7): GAGVSQSPSNKVTEKGKDVELRCDPISGHTALYWYRQSLGQGLEFLIYFQGNSAPDKSGLPSDRFSAERTGGSVSTLTIQRTQQEDSAVYLCASSLAIRGEQYFGPGTRLTVT.

This clonotype was counted many times. At one boundary the junction diverges from the germline segment, which might be a read error. The chain couples TRBV6-1 to TRBJ2-7, with TRBD1 identical over 7 bases. The CDR3 is 13 amino acids. Germline CDR1 MNHNS, CDR2 SASEGT. Here the CDR3 reads CAGSGDSPYEQYF. DNA for the CDR3: TGTGCCGGCAGTGGGGACAGCCCCTACGAGCAGTACTTC.

The J gene is TRBJ2-7, the V gene TRBV7-2; D is undetermined. CDR1 SGHTA and CDR2 FQGNSA come from the germline V gene. Trimming cost V 3 bases and J 0 bases, with 6 bases left between them. This CDR3 comprises 13 residues. The CDR3 sequence: CASSFSYSYEQYF. The CDR3 nucleotides are TGTGCCAGCAGCTTTTCATACTCCTACGAGCAGTACTTC.

This clonotype was detected ten times or more. The chain employs TRBV6-1 and TRBJ2-7; 10 bases line up with TRBD1. This CDR3 region has 15 residues. V shed 6 bases, J shed 5 bases, and the junction held 10 bases outside the gene matches. CDR1 MNHNS and CDR2 SASEGT come from the germline V gene. In DNA, the CDR3 is TGTGCCAGCAGCGAGCGGGGACAGGGGTCCAACGAGCAGTACTTC. Its translation: CASSERGQGSNEQYF.

This clonotype was picked up many times. This chain links TRBV6-2 or TRBV6-3 with TRBJ2-2; 7 bases fit TRBD1. This CDR3 has 16 residues. After removal of 6 bases from V and 0 bases from J, the junction contained 7 bases not matched to a gene. Germline V gives CDR1 MNHEY, CDR2 SVGEGT. CDR3 coding DNA: TGTGCCAGCAGCTGGACAGGCCCCGCGAACACCGGGGAGCTGTTTTTT. Its translation: CASSWTGPANTGELFF.

This clonotype was recorded at least ten times. The rearrangement joins TRBV19 to TRBJ1-6, with 9 bases lining up with TRBD1. Trimming took 2 bases from V and 9 from J; bases not matched to a gene: 5. The V gene's germline CDR1 is LNHDA and CDR2 SQIVND (reference sequence). The CDR3 extends over 15 amino acids. CDR3 sequence: CASSISKGQGSPLHF. For the CDR3, the DNA is TGTGCCAGTAGTATATCGAAGGGACAGGGTTCACCCCTCCACTTT. Full variable domain (outside the CDR3, taken from reference TRBV19 and TRBJ1-6): DGGITQSPKYLFRKEGQNVTLSCEQNLNHDAMYWYRQDPGQGLRLIYYSQIVNDFQKGDIAEGYSVSREKKESFPLTVTSAQKNPTAFYLCASSISKGQGSPLHFGNGTRLTVT.

This chain links TRBV15 with TRBJ1-2; D unresolved. Trimming stripped 1 base from V and 3 bases from J, with 18 bases between. This CDR3 region has 17 residues. From germline, CDR1 is LNHNV and CDR2 YYDKDF (reference sequence). In DNA form, the CDR3 reads TGTGCCACCAGCAGAGGCGGGGATATCCCCTGGGACTATGGCTACACCTTC. It is translated as CATSRGGDIPWDYGYTF.

The gene calls are TRBV12-3 or TRBV12-4 and TRBJ1-1; unclear D gene. There are 14 residues in the CDR3. The ends were cut back, 6 bases at V and 3 bases at J, with 14 bases in the middle. The CDR3 sequence is CASREPGSDTEAFF. CDR3 sequence (DNA): TGTGCCAGCAGGGAACCCGGTTCGGACACTGAAGCTTTCTTT.

This clonotype was seen ten or more times. The rearrangement uses TRBV10-2 and TRBJ1-5; D remains ambiguous. CDR1 and CDR2 (germline): WSHSY, SAAADI. V was cut by 0 bases and J by 7 bases, with 16 bases left in between. The CDR3 runs 16 residues. The CDR3 sequence: CASSESMAGFGQPQHF. CDR3 DNA: TGCGCCAGCAGTGAGTCGATGGCCGGGTTTGGGCAGCCCCAGCATTTT.

The J gene is TRBJ1-1, the V gene TRBV12-3 or TRBV12-4; D gene unclear. Between the trimmed V and J ends, which lost 5 bases and 4 bases, there was a span of 8 bases. The length of the CDR3 is 12 residues. DNA for the CDR3: TGTGCCAGCAGTCGGACCCCCACTGAAGCTTTCTTT. It codes for CASSRTPTEAFF.

This clonotype occurred many times. The genes are TRBV29-1 and TRBJ1-1; tentative D call: TRBD1 (6 bases). The V end lost 3 bases, the J end lost 0 bases, and 8 bases lay between the germline ends. CDR1 is SQVTM, CDR2 ANQGSEA, per germline. This CDR3 spans 13 amino acids. The CDR3 DNA reads TGCAGCGTTGACCAGGGGATGAACACTGAAGCTTTCTTT. It codes for CSVDQGMNTEAFF.

This clonotype appeared many times. The rearrangement uses TRBV3-1 and TRBJ1-2, with TRBD1 matching over 9 bases. V shed 7 bases, J shed 3 bases, and the junction held 6 bases outside the gene matches. The CDR3 consists of 14 residues. Germline CDR1 reads LGHDT; CDR2 reads YNNKEL (reference sequence). CDR3 loop: CASTRDREDYGYTF. As DNA, the CDR3 is TGTGCCAGCACCCGGGACAGGGAGGACTATGGCTACACCTTC.

This clonotype was found many times. CDR3 DNA: TGTGCCAGCAGCTACCGAGGAGGGCCCGGGGGAGAGACCCAGTACTTC. Amino acid sequence: CASSYRGGPGGETQYF. The chain recombines TRBV7-2 with TRBJ2-5; TRBD2 is a possible D gene (6 bases). Between the trimmed V and J ends, which lost 4 bases and 4 bases, there was a span of 19 bases. The CDR3 sequence is 16 residues long. In germline, CDR1 is SGHTA, CDR2 FQGNSA.

Remarks on this clonotype: The junction departs from germline at one end; a sequencing error may be responsible. The chain combines TRBV12-3 or TRBV12-4 with TRBJ1-1, with 9 bases identical to TRBD1. The CDR3 length is 15 residues. CDR3 in amino acids: CASSWRTGVNTEAFF. The CDR3 DNA reads TGTGCCAGCAGTTGGCGGACAGGGGTGAATACTGAAGCTTTCTTT.

This clonotype came up many times. The gene calls are TRBV7-2 and TRBJ1-1; no reliable D call. The CDR3 covers 11 residues. V lost 5 bases and J lost 7, with 8 bases in between. From germline, CDR1 is SGHTA and CDR2 FQGNSA. The CDR3 spells CASSPAFEAFF. The CDR3 region has the DNA TGTGCCAGCAGCCCAGCCTTTGAAGCTTTCTTT.

This clonotype has a count of ten or more. The CDR3: CASRPGLLAKNIQYF. The CDR3 DNA reads TGTGCCAGCAGACCGGGACTCCTAGCCAAAAACATTCAGTACTTC. This chain joins TRBV6-2 or TRBV6-3 and TRBJ2-4; TRBD2 is a possible D gene (6 bases). The CDR3 length is 15 residues. Germline values: CDR1 MNHEY, CDR2 SVGEGT. Trimming shortened V by 6 bases and J by 0 bases, and 12 bases separated the two germline ends.

This clonotype was found many times. The rearrangement joins TRBV12-3 or TRBV12-4 to TRBJ1-2, with a tentative D call TRBD1 (6 bases). This CDR3 spans 15 amino acids. V lost 6 bases, J lost 8 bases, and 22 bases lay in between. The CDR3 here is CASRPTGKRQWGYTF. The CDR3 coding sequence is TGTGCCAGCAGACCCACAGGGAAGAGGCAATGGGGCTACACCTTC.